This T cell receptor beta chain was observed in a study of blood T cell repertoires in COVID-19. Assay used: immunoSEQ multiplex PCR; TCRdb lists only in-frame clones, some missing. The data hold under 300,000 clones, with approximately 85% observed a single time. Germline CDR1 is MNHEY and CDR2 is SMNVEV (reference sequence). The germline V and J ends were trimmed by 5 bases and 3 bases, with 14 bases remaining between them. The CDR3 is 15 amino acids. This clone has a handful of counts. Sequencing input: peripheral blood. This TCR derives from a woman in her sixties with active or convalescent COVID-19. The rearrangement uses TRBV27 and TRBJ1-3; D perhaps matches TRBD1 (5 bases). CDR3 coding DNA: TGTGCCAGCAGTCCCACCGACAGCCTTGGAAACACCATATATTTT. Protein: CASSPTDSLGNTIYF.